This TCR beta chain was recovered during a study of Graves' ophthalmopathy and Graves' hyperthyroidism. Other autoimmune diseases, uncontrolled infections, pregnancy or lactation ruled patients out of participation. Transcripts of RNA were the source for amplifying TCR beta CDR3 regions. RT-PCR in the first round used HTBI primers; a second-round multiplex PCR followed. TCRdb itself ran the multiplex PCR reads through MiXCR, one entry per CDR3 protein. The sample records 600,000 to 950,000 distinct CDR3 sequences, roughly 41% being singletons. The source material was peripheral blood. The clonotype was recovered from an adult man with Graves' ophthalmopathy.

CDR3 loop: CASNPGGPLPGNTIYF. CDR3 bases: TGTGCCTCAAATCCAGGGGGTCCTCTCCCCGGAAACACCATATATTTT. The V call is TRBV7-9, the J call TRBJ1-3; 7 nucleotides align to TRBD1. With 11 bases clipped from V and 4 bases from J, the junction kept 17 bases outside the gene matches. The germline V gene encodes CDR1 SEHNR and CDR2 FQNEAQ (reference sequence). The CDR3 covers 16 residues. The whole variable domain, filled in from reference TRBV7-9 and TRBJ1-3, reads DTGVSQNPRHKITKRGQNVTFRCDPISEHNRLYWYRQTLGQGPEFLTYFQNEAQLEKSRLLSDRFSAERPKGSFSTLEIQRTEQGDSAMYLCASNPGGPLPGNTIYFGEGSWLTVV.